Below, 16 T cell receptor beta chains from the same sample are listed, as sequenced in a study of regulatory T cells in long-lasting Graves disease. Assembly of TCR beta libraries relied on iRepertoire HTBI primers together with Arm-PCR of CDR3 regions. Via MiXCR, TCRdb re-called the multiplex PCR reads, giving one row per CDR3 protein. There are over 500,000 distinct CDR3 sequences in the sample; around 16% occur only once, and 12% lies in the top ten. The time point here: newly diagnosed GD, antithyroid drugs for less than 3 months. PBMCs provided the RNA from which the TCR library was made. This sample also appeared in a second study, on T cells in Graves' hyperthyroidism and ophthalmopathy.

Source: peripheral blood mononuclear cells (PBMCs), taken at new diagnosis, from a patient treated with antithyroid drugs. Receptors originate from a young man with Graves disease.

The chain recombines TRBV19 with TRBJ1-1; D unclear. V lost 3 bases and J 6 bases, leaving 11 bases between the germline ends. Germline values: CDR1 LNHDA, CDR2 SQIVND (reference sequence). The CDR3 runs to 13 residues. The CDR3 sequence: CASSIGRQAEAFF. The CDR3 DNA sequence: TGTGCCAGTAGTATTGGACGGCAGGCTGAAGCTTTCTTT.

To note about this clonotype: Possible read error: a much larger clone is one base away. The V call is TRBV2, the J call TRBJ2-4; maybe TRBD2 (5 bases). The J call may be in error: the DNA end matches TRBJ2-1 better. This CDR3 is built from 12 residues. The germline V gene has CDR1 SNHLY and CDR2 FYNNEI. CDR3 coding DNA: TGTGCCAGCACCCCACTCCGGGATGGGCAGTTCTTC. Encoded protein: CASTPLRDGQFF.

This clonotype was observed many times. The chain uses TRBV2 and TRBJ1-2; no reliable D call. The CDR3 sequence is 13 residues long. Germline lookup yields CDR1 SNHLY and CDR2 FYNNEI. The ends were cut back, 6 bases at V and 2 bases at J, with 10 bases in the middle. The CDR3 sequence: CASRLQLNYGYTF. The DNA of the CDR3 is TGTGCCAGCAGGCTACAGTTAAACTATGGCTACACCTTC.

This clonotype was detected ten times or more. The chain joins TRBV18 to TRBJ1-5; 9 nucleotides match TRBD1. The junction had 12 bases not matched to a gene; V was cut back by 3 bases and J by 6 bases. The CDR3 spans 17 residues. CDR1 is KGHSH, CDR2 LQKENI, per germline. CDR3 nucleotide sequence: TGTGCCAGCTCACCTACAGGGGGCTCTGTGGCAAGTCAGCCCCAGCATTTT. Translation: CASSPTGGSVASQPQHF.

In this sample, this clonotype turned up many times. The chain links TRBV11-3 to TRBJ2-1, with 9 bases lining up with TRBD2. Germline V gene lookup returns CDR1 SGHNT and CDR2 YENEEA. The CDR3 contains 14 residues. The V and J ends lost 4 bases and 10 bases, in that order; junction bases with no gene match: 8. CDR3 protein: CASSSAGGQEEQFF. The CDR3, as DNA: TGTGCCAGCAGCTCAGCGGGAGGTCAAGAGGAGCAGTTCTTC.

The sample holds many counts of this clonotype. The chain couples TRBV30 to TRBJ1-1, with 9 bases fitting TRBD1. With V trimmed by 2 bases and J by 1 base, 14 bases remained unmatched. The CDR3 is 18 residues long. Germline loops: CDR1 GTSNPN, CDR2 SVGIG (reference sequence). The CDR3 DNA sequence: TGTGCCTGGAGTTCCCGGGGACAGGGACGAAGGGGGAACACTGAAGCTTTCTTT. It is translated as CAWSSRGQGRRGNTEAFF.

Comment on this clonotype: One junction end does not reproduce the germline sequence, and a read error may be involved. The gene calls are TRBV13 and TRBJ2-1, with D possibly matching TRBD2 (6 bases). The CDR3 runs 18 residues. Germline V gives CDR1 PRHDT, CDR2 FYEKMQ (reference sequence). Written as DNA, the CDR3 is TGTGCCAGCAGCACACAAGAAACCGGGACTGGTAACTACAATGAGCAGTCCTTC. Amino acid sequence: CASSTQETGTGNYNEQSF.

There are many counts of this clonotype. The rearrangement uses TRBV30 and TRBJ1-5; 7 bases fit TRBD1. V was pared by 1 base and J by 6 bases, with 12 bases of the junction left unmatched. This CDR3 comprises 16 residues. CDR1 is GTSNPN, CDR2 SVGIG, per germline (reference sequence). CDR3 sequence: CAWSARGRGAGQPQHF. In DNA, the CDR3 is TGTGCCTGGAGTGCCAGGGGCAGGGGGGCGGGTCAGCCCCAGCATTTT.

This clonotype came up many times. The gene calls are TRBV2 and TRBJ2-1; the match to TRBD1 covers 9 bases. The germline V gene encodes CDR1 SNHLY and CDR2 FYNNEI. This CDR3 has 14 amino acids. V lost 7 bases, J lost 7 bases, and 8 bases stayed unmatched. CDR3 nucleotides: TGTGCCAGCATCAAGACAGGGGGGGTTAATGAGCAGTTCTTC. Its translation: CASIKTGGVNEQFF. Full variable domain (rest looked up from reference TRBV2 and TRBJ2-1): EPEVTQTPSHQVTQMGQEVILRCVPISNHLYFYWYRQILGQKVEFLVSFYNNEISEKSEIFDDQFSVERPDGSNFTLKIRSTKLEDSAMYFCASIKTGGVNEQFFGPGTRLTVL.

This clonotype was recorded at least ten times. The CDR3 region has the DNA TGTGCCAGCAGCCCCCTTCCCCCGACTAGCGGGGCCGACACCGGGGAGCTGTTTTTT. Protein: CASSPLPPTSGADTGELFF. The chain uses TRBV7-3 and TRBJ2-2, with 11 bases lining up with TRBD2. Germline CDR1 reads SGHTA; CDR2 reads FQGTGA. CDR3 length: 19 residues. V lost 5 bases and J lost 3; bases outside the gene matches: 14.

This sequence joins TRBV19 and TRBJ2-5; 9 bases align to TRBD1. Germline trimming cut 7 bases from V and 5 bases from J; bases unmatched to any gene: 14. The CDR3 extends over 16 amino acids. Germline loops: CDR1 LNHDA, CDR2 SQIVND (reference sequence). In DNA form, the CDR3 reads TGTGCCAGTACCCCAACCGACAGGGGGAGTTGGGAGACCCAGTACTTC. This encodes CASTPTDRGSWETQYF.

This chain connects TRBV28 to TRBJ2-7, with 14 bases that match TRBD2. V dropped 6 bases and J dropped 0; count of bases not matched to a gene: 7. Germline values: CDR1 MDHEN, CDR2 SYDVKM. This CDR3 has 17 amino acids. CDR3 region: CASSLGTSGGNSYEQYF. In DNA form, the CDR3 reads TGTGCCAGCAGCTTAGGGACTAGCGGGGGTAACTCCTACGAGCAGTACTTC.

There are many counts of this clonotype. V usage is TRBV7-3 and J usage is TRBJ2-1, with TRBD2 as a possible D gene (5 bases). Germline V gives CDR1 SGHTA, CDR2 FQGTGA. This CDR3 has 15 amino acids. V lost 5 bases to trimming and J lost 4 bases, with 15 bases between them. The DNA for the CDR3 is TGTGCCAGCAGCACCGCGGGTCGCCGATACAATGAGCAGTTCTTC. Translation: CASSTAGRRYNEQFF.

The DNA for the CDR3 is TGTGCCAGCAGCTTAGGCTCCGGGACAGGTTACGAGCAGTACTTC. As protein: CASSLGSGTGYEQYF. The chain joins TRBV7-9 to TRBJ2-7; 8 bases line up with TRBD1. CDR1 SEHNR and CDR2 FQNEAQ come from the germline V gene (reference sequence). CDR3 length: 15 amino acids. The trim removed 1 base at V and 4 bases at J, leaving 6 bases unmatched.

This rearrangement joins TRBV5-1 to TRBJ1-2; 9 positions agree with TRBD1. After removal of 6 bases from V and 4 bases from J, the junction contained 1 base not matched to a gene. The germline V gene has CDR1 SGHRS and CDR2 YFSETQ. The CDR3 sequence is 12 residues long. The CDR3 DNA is TGCGCCAGCACGGACAGGGGCTATGGCTACACCTTC. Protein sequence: CASTDRGYGYTF.

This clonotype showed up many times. The DNA for the CDR3 is TGTGCCAGCAGTCCCGGGACAGGGGTAGAGGAGACCCAGTACTTC. As protein: CASSPGTGVEETQYF. The chain is built from TRBV28 and TRBJ2-5; 10 positions match TRBD1. There are 15 residues in the CDR3. With V trimmed by 5 bases and J by 5 bases, 8 bases remained unmatched. Germline CDR1 and CDR2: MDHEN and SYDVKM. Based on the CDR3 plus reference TRBV28 and TRBJ2-5, the full variable domain is DVKVTQSSRYLVKRTGEKVFLECVQDMDHENMFWYRQDPGLGLRLIYFSYDVKMKEKGDIPEGYSVSREKKERFSLILESASTNQTSMYLCASSPGTGVEETQYFGPGTRLLVL.